This TCR beta chain appears in the sequencing data of a study of T cells in Graves' hyperthyroidism and ophthalmopathy. Looking at the study overall: Peripheral blood draws took place at initial diagnosis, ahead of any treatment. Study-wide points: Most thyroid clonotypes expanded above 0.001 appeared in blood too.

TCR beta CDR3 regions were amplified from RNA transcripts. In the first-round RT-PCR of the TCR CDR3, the HTBI primer set was used. TCRdb fed the multiplex PCR reads into MiXCR, producing one record per CDR3 protein. The table has about 380,000 distinct CDR3 sequences, around an eighth seen once. Orbital computed tomography, thyroid ultrasound, serum thyroxine and TRAb, and clinical symptoms together informed the diagnoses. This clonotype was seen only a few times. Its antigen is unknown. The CDR3 covers 18 residues. Germline lookup yields CDR1 SGHTA and CDR2 FQGNSA. V lost 5 bases to trimming and J lost 0 bases; unmatched junction nucleotides: 8.

Sequencing used blood. The V and J genes are TRBV7-2 and TRBJ2-3; 13 nucleotides align to TRBD2. This clonotype originated in a man under 40 with Graves' hyperthyroidism that later progressed to Graves' ophthalmopathy. The CDR3 protein is CASSPQTSGGLSTDTQYF. CDR3 nucleotide sequence: TGTGCCAGCAGCCCCCAGACTAGCGGGGGGCTCAGCACAGATACGCAGTATTTT.